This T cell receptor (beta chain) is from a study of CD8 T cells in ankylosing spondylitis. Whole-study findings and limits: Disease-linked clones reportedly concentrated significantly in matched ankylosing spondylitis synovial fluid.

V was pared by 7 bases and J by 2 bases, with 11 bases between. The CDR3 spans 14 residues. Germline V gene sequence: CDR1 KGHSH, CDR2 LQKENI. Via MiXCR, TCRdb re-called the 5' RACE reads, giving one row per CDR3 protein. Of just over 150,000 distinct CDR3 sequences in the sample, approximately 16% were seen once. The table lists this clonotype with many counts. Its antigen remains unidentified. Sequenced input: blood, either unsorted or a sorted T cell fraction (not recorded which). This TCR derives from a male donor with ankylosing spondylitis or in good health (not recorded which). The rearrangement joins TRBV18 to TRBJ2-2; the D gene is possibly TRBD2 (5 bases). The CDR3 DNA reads TGTGCCAGCTTTGGACTGGTAAACACCGGGGAGCTGTTTTTT. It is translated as CASFGLVNTGELFF.